This T cell receptor (beta chain) was identified in a study of T cells in Graves' hyperthyroidism and ophthalmopathy. Notes on this clonotype: Its antigen is not known.

Points from the study as a whole: The authors' 13 V-J model separated ophthalmopathy from stable hyperthyroidism. Blood also carried most thyroid clonotypes expanded above 0.001.

The length of the CDR3 is 10 residues. V lost 8 bases, J lost 10 bases, and 11 bases lay in between. Amplification yielded TCR beta CDR3 regions, with RNA transcripts as the source. First-round RT-PCR targeting the TCR CDR3 was performed with the HTBI primer set. From the multiplex PCR reads, TCRdb called clonotypes with MiXCR, one entry per CDR3 protein. This repertoire shows a few hundred thousand distinct CDR3 sequences, approximately 14% found once; its top ten account for about 7%. The J gene is TRBJ1-1, the V gene TRBV12-3 or TRBV12-4; D gene uncertain. The specimen was blood. This TCR derives from a young woman with Graves' hyperthyroidism. In nucleotides, the CDR3 is TGTGCCAGCCGAGGAGTGGTAGCTTTCTTT. Translated, it gives CASRGVVAFF.